These 4 T cell receptor beta chains were sequenced from one sample in a study of hypomethylating agent response in myelodysplastic syndrome. Produced via immunoSEQ multiplex PCR; TCRdb's table is partial and in-frame only. In the table there are several thousand clones, around 84% of which are singletons. Here the sequenced sample was bone marrow, taken before or after starting hypomethylating agent treatment for myelodysplastic syndrome (not recorded which). These receptor sequences come from a human donor with myelodysplastic syndrome.

This chain joins TRBV9 and TRBJ2-7, with a possible D match to TRBD2 (5 bases). Trimming shortened V by 3 bases and J by 2 bases, and 9 bases separated the two germline ends. Germline values: CDR1 SGDLS, CDR2 YYNGEE. CDR3 size: 13 residues. The CDR3 bases are TGTGCCAGCAGCGGAACCGGGACCTACGAGCAGTACTTC. Translated, it gives CASSGTGTYEQYF.

The rearrangement uses TRBV11-2 and TRBJ2-1; the match to TRBD2 covers 9 bases. This CDR3 has 17 residues. In germline, CDR1 is SGHAT, CDR2 FQNNGV. Trimming took 5 bases from V and 8 from J; bases not matched to a gene: 16. CDR3 residues: CASSPTGTSSHIHEQFF. The CDR3, as DNA: TGTGCCAGCAGCCCGACCGGGACTAGCTCTCATATTCATGAGCAGTTCTTC.

V gene TRBV7-9 combines with J gene TRBJ2-2; TRBD2 might be the D (6 bases). The CDR3 is made up of 15 amino acids. V lost 10 bases, J lost 3 bases, and 18 bases lay in between. Germline V gene sequence: CDR1 SEHNR, CDR2 FQNEAQ (reference sequence). In DNA form, the CDR3 reads TGTGCCACCTCCCCTCGGGACTTTCACACCGGGGAGCTGTTTTTT. Amino acid sequence: CATSPRDFHTGELFF. Based on the CDR3 plus reference TRBV7-9 and TRBJ2-2, the full variable domain is DTGVSQNPRHKITKRGQNVTFRCDPISEHNRLYWYRQTLGQGPEFLTYFQNEAQLEKSRLLSDRFSAERPKGSFSTLEIQRTEQGDSAMYLCATSPRDFHTGELFFGEGSRLTVL.

This sequence joins TRBV5-1 and TRBJ2-5; D call uncertain. Between the trimmed V and J ends, which lost 3 bases and 0 bases, there was a span of 15 bases. Germline CDR1 reads SGHRS; CDR2 reads YFSETQ. There are 16 residues in the CDR3. CDR3 sequence: CASSSRTYQYQETQYF. In nucleotides, the CDR3 is TGCGCCAGCAGCTCCCGGACGTACCAGTACCAAGAGACCCAGTACTTC.